The TCR beta chain under discussion was sequenced for a study of T cells in Graves' hyperthyroidism and ophthalmopathy. TCR beta CDR3 regions were amplified from RNA transcripts. Using the HTBI primer set, a first-round RT-PCR was run on the TCR CDR3. TCRdb recomputed calls from the multiplex PCR reads with MiXCR, one row per CDR3 protein. The repertoire has 600,000 to 850,000 distinct CDR3 sequences, around a sixth of them found once; the top ten carry 16%. Blood dates from first hyperthyroidism diagnosis, before any ophthalmopathy symptoms. V dropped 4 bases and J dropped 7 bases, with 16 bases sitting between them. CDR3 length: 15 residues. Germline V CDR1 and CDR2: LGHDT, YNNKEL (reference sequence).

The chain recombines TRBV3-1 with TRBJ1-4; D is unclear. The receptor comes from a woman aged 50 to 65 with Graves' hyperthyroidism that later progressed to Graves' ophthalmopathy. The specimen sequenced was blood. The CDR3 loop is CASSLQSSAGEKLFF. DNA of the CDR3: TGTGCCAGCAGCCTTCAGTCATCGGCTGGTGAAAAACTGTTTTTT. Full variable domain (outside the CDR3, taken from reference TRBV3-1 and TRBJ1-4): DTAVSQTPKYLVTQMGNDKSIKCEQNLGHDTMYWYKQDSKKFLKIMFSYNNKELIINETVPNRFSPKSPDKAHLNLHINSLELGDSAVYFCASSLQSSAGEKLFFGSGTQLSVL.